These T cell receptor beta chains were read from a single sample in a study of graft-versus-host responses after intestinal transplantation. Some clones are missing from TCRdb's copy, which holds only in-frame ones; the method was immunoSEQ multiplex PCR. The sample shows around 9,900 clones, approximately 94% of them seen only once. Sequences were derived from PBMCs, sampled 8 days after intestinal transplant. The receptor set was obtained from a human patient who received an intestinal transplant, so some T cells may come from the graft donor. CDR3s include the opening cysteine and the closing phenylalanine or tryptophan. A D gene is named only where the DNA matches it firmly.

D	V	J	CDR3	DNA
.	TRBV7-2	TRBJ1-5	CASSLDVGGRQPQHF	TGTGCCAGCAGCTTAGATGTCGGGGGGCGCCAGCCCCAGCATTTT
TRBD1	TRBV28	TRBJ1-6	CASSSIRQGVVDSPLHF	TGTGCCAGCAGTTCAATAAGACAGGGGGTCGTGGATTCACCCCTCCACTTT
.	TRBV29-1	TRBJ2-1	CSVVRAWGEQFF	TGCAGCGTTGTACGGGCCTGGGGTGAGCAGTTCTTC
.	TRBV23-1	TRBJ1-4	CASSQGGDGYNEKLFF	TGCGCCAGCAGTCAGGGAGGGGATGGGTATAATGAAAAACTGTTTTTT
TRBD1	TRBV30	TRBJ2-7	CAGTGLDEQYF	TGTGCCGGGACAGGTTTGGACGAGCAGTACTTC
TRBD1	TRBV14	TRBJ2-7	CASSQDGGTGGIYEQYF	TGTGCCAGCAGCCAAGATGGCGGGACAGGGGGAATATACGAGCAGTACTTC
TRBD1	TRBV27	TRBJ1-6	CASSSGTGGVNDNSPLHF	TGTGCCAGCAGCTCCGGGACAGGGGGCGTCAACGATAATTCACCCCTCCACTTT
.	TRBV5-4	TRBJ2-7	CASSSSPWREQYF	TGTGCCAGCAGCTCCTCCCCGTGGAGGGAGCAGTACTTC
.	TRBV11-2	TRBJ2-1	CASSHAGYNEQFF	TGTGCCAGCAGCCACGCGGGATACAATGAGCAGTTCTTC
TRBD1	TRBV28	TRBJ2-4	CASSLPPGQVLAKNIQYF	TGTGCCAGCAGTTTACCCCCGGGACAGGTCCTAGCCAAAAACATTCAGTACTTC